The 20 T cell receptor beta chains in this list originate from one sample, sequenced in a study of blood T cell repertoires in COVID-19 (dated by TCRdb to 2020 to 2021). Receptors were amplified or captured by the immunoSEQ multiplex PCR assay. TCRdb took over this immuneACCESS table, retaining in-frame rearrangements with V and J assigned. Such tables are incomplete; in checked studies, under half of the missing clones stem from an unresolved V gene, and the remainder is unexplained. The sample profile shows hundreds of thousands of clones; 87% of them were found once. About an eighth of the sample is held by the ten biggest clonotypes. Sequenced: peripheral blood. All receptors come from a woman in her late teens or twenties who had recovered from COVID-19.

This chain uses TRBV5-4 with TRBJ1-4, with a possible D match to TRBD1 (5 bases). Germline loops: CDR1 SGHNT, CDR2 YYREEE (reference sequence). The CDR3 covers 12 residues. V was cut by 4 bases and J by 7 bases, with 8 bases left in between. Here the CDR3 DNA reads TGTGCCAGCAGCGGGGGAGGTGAAAAACTGTTTTTT. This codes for CASSGGGEKLFF.

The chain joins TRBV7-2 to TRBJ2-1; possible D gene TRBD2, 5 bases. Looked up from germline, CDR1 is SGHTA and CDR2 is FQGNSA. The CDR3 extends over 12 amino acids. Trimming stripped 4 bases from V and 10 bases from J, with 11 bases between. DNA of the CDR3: TGTGCCAGCAGCTCGTCGCGGGCGGAGCAGTTCTTC. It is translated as CASSSSRAEQFF.

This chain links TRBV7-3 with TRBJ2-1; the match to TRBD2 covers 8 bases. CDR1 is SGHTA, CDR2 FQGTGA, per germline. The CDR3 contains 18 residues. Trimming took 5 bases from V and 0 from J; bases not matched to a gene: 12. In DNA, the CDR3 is TGTGCCAGCAGCCCCTTCGAGACTAGCGTTTACTCCTACAATGAGCAGTTCTTC. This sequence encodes CASSPFETSVYSYNEQFF.

In DNA, the CDR3 is TGTGCCACCAGCAGAACTAGCGGATTCTACGAGCAGTACTTC. It is translated as CATSRTSGFYEQYF. V gene TRBV15 combines with J gene TRBJ2-7; 8 positions agree with TRBD2. Per germline, CDR1 LNHNV and CDR2 YYDKDF (reference sequence). J gave up 3 bases and V 2 bases, and 3 bases lay outside the gene matches. The CDR3 runs 14 residues. Drawing the rest from reference TRBV15 and TRBJ2-7, the complete variable domain is DAMVIQNPRYQVTQFGKPVTLSCSQTLNHNVMYWYQQKSSQAPKLLFHYYDKDFNNEADTPDNFQSRRPNTSFCFLDIRSPGLGDTAMYLCATSRTSGFYEQYFGPGTRLTVT.

The CDR3 reads CASSQGWREGQVGELFF. DNA of the CDR3: TGTGCCAGCAGCCAAGGTTGGCGGGAGGGCCAGGTCGGGGAGCTGTTTTTT. The J gene is TRBJ2-2, the V gene TRBV4-2; 9 bases align to TRBD2. CDR3 length: 17 residues. Germline CDR1 and CDR2: LGHNA and YNFKEQ. J gave up 7 bases and V 1 base, and 10 bases lay outside the gene matches.

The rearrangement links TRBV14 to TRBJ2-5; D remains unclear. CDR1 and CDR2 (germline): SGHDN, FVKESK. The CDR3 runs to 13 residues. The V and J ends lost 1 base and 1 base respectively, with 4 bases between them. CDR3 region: CASSQARQETQYF. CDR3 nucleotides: TGTGCCAGCAGCCAAGCCCGCCAAGAGACCCAGTACTTC.

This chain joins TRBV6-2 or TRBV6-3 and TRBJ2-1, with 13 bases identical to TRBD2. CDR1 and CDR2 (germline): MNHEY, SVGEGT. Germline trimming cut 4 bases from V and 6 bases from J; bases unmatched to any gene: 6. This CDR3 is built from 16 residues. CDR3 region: CASSSLTSGRANEQFF. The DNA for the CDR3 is TGTGCCAGCAGTTCCCTAACTAGCGGGAGGGCCAATGAGCAGTTCTTC.

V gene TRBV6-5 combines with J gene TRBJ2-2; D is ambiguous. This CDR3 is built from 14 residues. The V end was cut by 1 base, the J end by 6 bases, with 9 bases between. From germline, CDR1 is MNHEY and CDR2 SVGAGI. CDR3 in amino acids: CASSYWVRPGELFF. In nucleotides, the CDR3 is TGTGCCAGCAGTTACTGGGTCAGGCCCGGGGAGCTGTTTTTT.

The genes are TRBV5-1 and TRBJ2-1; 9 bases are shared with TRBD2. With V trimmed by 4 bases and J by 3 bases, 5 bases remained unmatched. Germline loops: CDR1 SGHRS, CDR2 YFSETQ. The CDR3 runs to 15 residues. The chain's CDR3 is CASSPSGTGYNEQFF. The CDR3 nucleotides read TGCGCCAGCAGCCCTAGCGGGACGGGCTACAATGAGCAGTTCTTC.

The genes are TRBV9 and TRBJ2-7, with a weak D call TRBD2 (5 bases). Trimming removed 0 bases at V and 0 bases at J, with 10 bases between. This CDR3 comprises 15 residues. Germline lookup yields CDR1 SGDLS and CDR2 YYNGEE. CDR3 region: CASSVDGLNSYEQYF. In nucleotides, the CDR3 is TGTGCCAGCAGCGTAGACGGACTCAACTCCTACGAGCAGTACTTC. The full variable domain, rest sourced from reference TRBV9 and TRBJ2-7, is DSGVTQTPKHLITATGQRVTLRCSPRSGDLSVYWYQQSLDQGLQFLIQYYNGEERAKGNILERFSAQQFPDLHSELNLSSLELGDSALYFCASSVDGLNSYEQYFGPGTRLTVT.

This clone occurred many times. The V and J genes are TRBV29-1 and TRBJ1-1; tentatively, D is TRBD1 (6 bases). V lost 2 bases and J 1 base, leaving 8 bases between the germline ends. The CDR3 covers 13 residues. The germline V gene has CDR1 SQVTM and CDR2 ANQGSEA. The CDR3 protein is CSVEKGQNTEAFF. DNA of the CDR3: TGCAGCGTTGAAAAGGGACAGAACACTGAAGCTTTCTTT.

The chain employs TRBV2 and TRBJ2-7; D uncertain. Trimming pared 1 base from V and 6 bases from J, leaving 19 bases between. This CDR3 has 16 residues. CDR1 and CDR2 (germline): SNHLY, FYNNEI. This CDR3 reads CASSEDRLGVRGEQYF. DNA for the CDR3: TGTGCCAGCAGTGAAGATCGCCTGGGTGTTCGAGGCGAGCAGTACTTC.

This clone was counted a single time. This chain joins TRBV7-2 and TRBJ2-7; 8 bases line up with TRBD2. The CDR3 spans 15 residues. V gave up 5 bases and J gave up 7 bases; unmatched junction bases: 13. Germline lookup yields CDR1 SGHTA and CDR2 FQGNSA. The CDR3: CASSQKAGALGEQYF. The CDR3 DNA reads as TGTGCCAGCAGCCAGAAAGCGGGAGCACTGGGAGAGCAGTACTTC.

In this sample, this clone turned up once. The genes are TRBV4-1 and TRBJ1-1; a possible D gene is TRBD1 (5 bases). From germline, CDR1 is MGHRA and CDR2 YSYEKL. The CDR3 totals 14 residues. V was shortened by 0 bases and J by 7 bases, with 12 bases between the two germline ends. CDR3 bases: TGCGCCAGCAGCCAAGATGGGACTCGCCTTGAAGCTTTCTTT. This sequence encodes CASSQDGTRLEAFF.

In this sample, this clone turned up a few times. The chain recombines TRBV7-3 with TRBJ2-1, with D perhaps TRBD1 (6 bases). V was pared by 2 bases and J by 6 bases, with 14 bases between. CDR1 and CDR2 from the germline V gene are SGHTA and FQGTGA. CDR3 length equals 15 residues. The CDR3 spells CASSLAGAYLNEQFF. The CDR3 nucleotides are TGTGCCAGCAGCTTAGCAGGGGCTTATCTCAATGAGCAGTTCTTC.

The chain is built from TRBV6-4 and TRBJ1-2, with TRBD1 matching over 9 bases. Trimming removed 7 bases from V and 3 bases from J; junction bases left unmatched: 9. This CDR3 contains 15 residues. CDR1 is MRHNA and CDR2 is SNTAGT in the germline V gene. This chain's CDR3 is CASTPGGQGHYGYTF. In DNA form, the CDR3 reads TGTGCCAGCACCCCAGGGGGACAGGGCCACTATGGCTACACCTTC.

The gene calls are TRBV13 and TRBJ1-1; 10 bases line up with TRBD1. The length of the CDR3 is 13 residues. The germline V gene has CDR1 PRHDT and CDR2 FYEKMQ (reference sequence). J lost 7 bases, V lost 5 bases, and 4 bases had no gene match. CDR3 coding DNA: TGTGCCAGCAGCGGGGGGACAGGGGATGAAGCTTTCTTT. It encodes CASSGGTGDEAFF.

CDR3 sequence (DNA): TGTGCCAGCAGCCTCGGCGGGGGAGGAGGGTACGAGCAGTACTTC. Amino acid sequence: CASSLGGGGGYEQYF. This chain connects TRBV6-5 to TRBJ2-7, with 7 nucleotides matching TRBD2. Germline V lookup: CDR1 MNHEY, CDR2 SVGAGI. The J segment lost 4 bases and the V segment lost 6 bases, leaving 12 bases of the junction unmatched. The CDR3 contains 15 residues.

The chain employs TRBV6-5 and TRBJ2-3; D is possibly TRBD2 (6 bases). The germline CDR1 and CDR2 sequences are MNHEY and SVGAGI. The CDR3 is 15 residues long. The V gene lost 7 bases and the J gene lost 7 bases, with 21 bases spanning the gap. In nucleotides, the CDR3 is TGTGCCAGCATGGGGCAGCGGGTGGATGGGAATACGCAGTATTTT. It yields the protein CASMGQRVDGNTQYF.

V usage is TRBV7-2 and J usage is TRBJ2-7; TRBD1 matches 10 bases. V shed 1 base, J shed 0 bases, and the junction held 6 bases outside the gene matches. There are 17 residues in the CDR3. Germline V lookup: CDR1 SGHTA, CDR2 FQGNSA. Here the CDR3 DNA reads TGTGCCAGCAGCTTAGGCTTCGGGACAGGGGTCTCCTACGAGCAGTACTTC. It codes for CASSLGFGTGVSYEQYF. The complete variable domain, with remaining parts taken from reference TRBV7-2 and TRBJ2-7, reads GAGVSQSPSNKVTEKGKDVELRCDPISGHTALYWYRQSLGQGLEFLIYFQGNSAPDKSGLPSDRFSAERTGGSVSTLTIQRTQQEDSAVYLCASSLGFGTGVSYEQYFGPGTRLTVT.